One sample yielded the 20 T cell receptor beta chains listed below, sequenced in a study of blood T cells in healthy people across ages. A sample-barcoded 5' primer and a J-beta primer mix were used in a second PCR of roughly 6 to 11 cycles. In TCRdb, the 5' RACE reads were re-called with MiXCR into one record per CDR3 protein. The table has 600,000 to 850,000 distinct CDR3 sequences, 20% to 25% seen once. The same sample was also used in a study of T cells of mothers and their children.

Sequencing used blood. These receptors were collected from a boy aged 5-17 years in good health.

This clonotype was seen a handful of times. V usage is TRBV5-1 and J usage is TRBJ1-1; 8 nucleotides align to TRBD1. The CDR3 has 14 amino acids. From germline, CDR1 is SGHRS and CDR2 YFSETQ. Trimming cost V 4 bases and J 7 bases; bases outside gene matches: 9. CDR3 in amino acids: CASSPDRVRGEAFF. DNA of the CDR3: TGCGCCAGCAGCCCGGACAGGGTACGGGGTGAAGCTTTCTTT.

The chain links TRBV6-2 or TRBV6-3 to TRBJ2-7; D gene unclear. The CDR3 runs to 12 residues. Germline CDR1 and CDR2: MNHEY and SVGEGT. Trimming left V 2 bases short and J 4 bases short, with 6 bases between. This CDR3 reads CASSYPEYEQYF. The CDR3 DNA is TGTGCCAGCAGTTACCCCGAATACGAGCAGTACTTC.

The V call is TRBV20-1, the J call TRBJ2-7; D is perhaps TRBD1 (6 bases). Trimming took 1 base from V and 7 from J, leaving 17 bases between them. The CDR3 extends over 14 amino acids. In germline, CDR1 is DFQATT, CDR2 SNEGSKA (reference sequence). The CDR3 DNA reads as TGCAGTGCTAGAGCCGGGGACATGATCCGTGAGCAGTACTTC. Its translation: CSARAGDMIREQYF.

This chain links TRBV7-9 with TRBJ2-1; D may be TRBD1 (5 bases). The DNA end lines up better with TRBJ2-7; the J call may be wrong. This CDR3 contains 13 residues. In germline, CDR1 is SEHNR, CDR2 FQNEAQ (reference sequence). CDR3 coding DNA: TGTGCCAGCACCGGACATCCTTACCACGAGCAGTACTTC. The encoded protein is CASTGHPYHEQYF.

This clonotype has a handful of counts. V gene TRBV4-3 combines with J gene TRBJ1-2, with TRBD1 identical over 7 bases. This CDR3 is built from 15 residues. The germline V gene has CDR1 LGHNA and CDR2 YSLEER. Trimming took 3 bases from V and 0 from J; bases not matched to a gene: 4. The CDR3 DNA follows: TGCGCCAGCAGCCATCGGACAGGTTCTAACTATGGCTACACCTTC. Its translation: CASSHRTGSNYGYTF.

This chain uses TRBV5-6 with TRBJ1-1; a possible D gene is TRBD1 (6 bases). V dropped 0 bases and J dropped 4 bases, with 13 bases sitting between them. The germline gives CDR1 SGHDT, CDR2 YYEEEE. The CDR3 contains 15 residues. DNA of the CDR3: TGTGCCAGCAGCTTGGACAGGGCGAGGGTCACTGAAGCTTTCTTT. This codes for CASSLDRARVTEAFF.

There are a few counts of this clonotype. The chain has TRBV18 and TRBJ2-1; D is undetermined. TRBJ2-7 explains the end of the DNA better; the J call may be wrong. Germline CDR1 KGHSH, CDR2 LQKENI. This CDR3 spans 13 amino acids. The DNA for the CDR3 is TGTGCCAGCTCACCTGGAGTCTTGCGCGAGCAGTACTTC. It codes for CASSPGVLREQYF.

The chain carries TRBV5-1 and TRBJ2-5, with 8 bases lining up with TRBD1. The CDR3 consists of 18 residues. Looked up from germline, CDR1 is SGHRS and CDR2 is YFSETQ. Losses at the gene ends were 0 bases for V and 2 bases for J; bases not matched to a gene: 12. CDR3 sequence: CASSLAPTGGRGQETQYF. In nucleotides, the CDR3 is TGCGCCAGCAGCTTGGCCCCCACAGGGGGTAGGGGTCAAGAGACCCAGTACTTC.

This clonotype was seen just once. Here the CDR3 reads CAIRNSAGANVLTF. The CDR3 nucleotides read TGTGCCATCAGGAACAGTGCTGGGGCCAACGTCCTGACTTTC. The genes are TRBV10-3 and TRBJ2-6; D unresolved. Germline V gives CDR1 ENHRY, CDR2 SYGVKD. Trimming shortened V by 6 bases and J by 2 bases, and 8 bases separated the two germline ends. This CDR3 comprises 14 residues.

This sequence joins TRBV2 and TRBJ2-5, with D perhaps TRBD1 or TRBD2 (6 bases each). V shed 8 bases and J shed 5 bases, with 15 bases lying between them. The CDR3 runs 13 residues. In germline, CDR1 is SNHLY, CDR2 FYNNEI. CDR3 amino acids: CASGKGGSETQYF. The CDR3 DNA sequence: TGTGCCAGCGGGAAAGGGGGGTCGGAGACCCAGTACTTC.

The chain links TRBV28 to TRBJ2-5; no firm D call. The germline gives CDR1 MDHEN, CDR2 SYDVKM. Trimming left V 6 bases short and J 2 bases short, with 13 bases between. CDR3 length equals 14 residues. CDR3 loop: CASSFLIWQETQYF. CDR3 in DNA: TGTGCCAGCAGCTTCTTAATTTGGCAAGAGACCCAGTACTTC.

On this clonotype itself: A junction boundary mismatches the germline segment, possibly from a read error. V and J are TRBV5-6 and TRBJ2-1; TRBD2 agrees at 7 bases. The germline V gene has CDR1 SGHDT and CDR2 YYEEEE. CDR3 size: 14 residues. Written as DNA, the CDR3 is TGTGGCAGCAGCGGGGACGGATCCTACAATGAGCAGTTCTTC. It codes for CGSSGDGSYNEQFF.

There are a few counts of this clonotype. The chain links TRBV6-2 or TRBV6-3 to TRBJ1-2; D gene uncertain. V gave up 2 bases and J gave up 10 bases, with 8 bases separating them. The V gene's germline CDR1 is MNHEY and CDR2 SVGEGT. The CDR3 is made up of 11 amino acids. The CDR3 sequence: CASSYRGPYTF. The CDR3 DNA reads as TGTGCCAGCAGTTACCGAGGGCCCTACACCTTC.

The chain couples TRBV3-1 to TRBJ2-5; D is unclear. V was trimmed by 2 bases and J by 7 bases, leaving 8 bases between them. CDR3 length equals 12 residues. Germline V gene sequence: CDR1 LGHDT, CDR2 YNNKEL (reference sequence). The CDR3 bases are TGTGCCAGCAGCCAACAGACCGGGACCCAGTACTTC. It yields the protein CASSQQTGTQYF.

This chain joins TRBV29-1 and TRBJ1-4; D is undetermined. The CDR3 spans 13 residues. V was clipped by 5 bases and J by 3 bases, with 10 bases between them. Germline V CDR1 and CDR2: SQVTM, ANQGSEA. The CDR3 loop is CSVIWASNEKLFF. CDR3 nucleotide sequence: TGCAGCGTTATCTGGGCCTCTAATGAAAAACTGTTTTTT. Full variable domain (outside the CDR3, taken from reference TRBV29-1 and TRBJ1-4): SAVISQKPSRDICQRGTSLTIQCQVDSQVTMMFWYRQQPGQSLTLIATANQGSEATYESGFVIDKFPISRPNLTFSTLTVSNMSPEDSSIYLCSVIWASNEKLFFGSGTQLSVL.

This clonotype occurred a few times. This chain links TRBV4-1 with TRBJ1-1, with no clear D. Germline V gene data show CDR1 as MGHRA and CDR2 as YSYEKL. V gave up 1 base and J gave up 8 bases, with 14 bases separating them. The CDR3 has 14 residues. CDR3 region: CASSQAAEGTEAFF. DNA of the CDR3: TGCGCCAGCAGCCAAGCCGCCGAAGGAACCGAAGCTTTCTTT.

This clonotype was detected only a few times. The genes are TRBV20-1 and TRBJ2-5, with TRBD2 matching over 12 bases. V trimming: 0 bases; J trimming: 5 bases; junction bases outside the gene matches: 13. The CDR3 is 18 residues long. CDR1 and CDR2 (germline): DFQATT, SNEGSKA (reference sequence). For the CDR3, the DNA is TGCAGTGCTAGAGATCTGGTGGCTAGCGGGAGGGCCGGGGAGACCCAGTACTTC. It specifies CSARDLVASGRAGETQYF.

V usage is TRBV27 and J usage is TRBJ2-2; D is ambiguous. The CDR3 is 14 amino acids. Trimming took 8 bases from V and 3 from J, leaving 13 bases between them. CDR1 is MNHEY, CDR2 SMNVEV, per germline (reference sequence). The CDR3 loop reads CASYPLDYTGELFF. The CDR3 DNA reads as TGTGCCAGCTACCCCCTCGATTACACCGGGGAGCTGTTTTTT.

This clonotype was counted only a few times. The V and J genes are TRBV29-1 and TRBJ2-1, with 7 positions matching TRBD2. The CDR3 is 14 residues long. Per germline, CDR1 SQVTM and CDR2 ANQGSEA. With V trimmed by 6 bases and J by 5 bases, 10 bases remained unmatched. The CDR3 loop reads CSVEPSGIDNEQFF. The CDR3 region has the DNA TGCAGCGTCGAACCTAGCGGTATTGACAATGAGCAGTTCTTC.

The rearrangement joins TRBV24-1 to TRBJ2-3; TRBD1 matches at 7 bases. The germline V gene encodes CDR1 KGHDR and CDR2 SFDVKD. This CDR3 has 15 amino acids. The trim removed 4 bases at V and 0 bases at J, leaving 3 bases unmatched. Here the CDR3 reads CATSDPGQSTDTQYF. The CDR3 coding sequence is TGTGCCACCAGTGACCCGGGACAGAGCACAGATACGCAGTATTTT.